The 27 T cell receptor beta chains below all came from one sample that was sequenced in a study of T cell repertoires in cytomegalovirus infection. No antigens are known for them. TCRdb re-analysed the reads in MiXCR, keeping a single row per CDR3 protein. Of 200,000 or so distinct CDR3 sequences listed, roughly 34% are singletons. The input for sequencing was CD8+ T cells from cultured PBMCs, taken from culture after CMV antigen stimulation. Every receptor here comes from a human donor in good health (CMV status not recorded). Some clones in this sample may be carry-over from other donors' samples.

This clonotype was observed a single time. The chain uses TRBV6-6 and TRBJ2-1; D might be TRBD2 (6 bases). The CDR3 loop spans 18 amino acids. The V end was cut by 4 bases, the J end by 9 bases, with 28 bases between. The germline V gene encodes CDR1 MNHNY and CDR2 SVGAGI (reference sequence). CDR3 bases: TGTGCCAGCAGTTTAAATCACCGGGGGACTCCGGAGGGAACTGAGCAGTTCTTC. It codes for CASSLNHRGTPEGTEQFF.

The sample holds many counts of this clonotype. V usage is TRBV7-8 and J usage is TRBJ2-3; TRBD2 is a possible D gene (5 bases). The length of the CDR3 is 17 residues. Germline CDR1 SGHVS, CDR2 FQNEAQ. V lost 1 base and J lost 6, with 20 bases in between. The chain's CDR3 is CASSLEPGLRRPDTQYF. The CDR3 bases are TGTGCCAGCAGCTTAGAACCTGGACTCCGAAGGCCCGATACGCAGTATTTT.

With respect to this clonotype: A much larger clone differs by one base, so this may be a read error. J is TRBJ2-2 and V is TRBV6-8; TRBD2 might be the D (6 bases). The CDR3 extends over 15 amino acids. Germline CDR1 and CDR2: MNHGY and SAAAGT. CDR3 coding DNA: TGTGCCAGCAGAGCCCCCGGGACTCCCACCAGGGAGCTGTTTTTT. It translates to CASRAPGTPTRELFF.

Many counts were recorded for this clonotype. The J gene is TRBJ2-3, the V gene TRBV7-6; TRBD2 agrees at 7 bases. The CDR3 consists of 15 residues. The germline V gene has CDR1 SGHVS and CDR2 FNYEAQ. The V and J ends lost 4 bases and 4 bases, in that order; junction bases with no gene match: 8. The CDR3 DNA reads as TGTGCCAGCAGCTCGGTAGTCCGGGAGGCAGATACGCAGTATTTT. Translated, it gives CASSSVVREADTQYF.

This clonotype was seen once. The chain recombines TRBV29-1 with TRBJ2-3; TRBD1 matches 8 bases. CDR1 is SQVTM, CDR2 ANQGSEA, per germline. J gave up 5 bases and V 3 bases, and 16 bases lay outside the gene matches. The CDR3 runs to 17 residues. The CDR3 DNA reads TGCAGCGTTGAGATCGCCTCCCGGACAGGGAGAATAGATACGCAGTATTTT. Its translation is CSVEIASRTGRIDTQYF.

This clonotype was seen a few times. CDR3 DNA: TGTGCCAGCAGTGAACGGAAGTGGTTAGCCAAAAACATTCAGTACTTC. Its protein product is CASSERKWLAKNIQYF. The chain combines TRBV2 with TRBJ2-4; D is ambiguous. The V end was cut by 2 bases, the J end by 0 bases, with 11 bases between. The CDR3 length is 16 residues. CDR1 is SNHLY and CDR2 is FYNNEI in the germline V gene.

The rearrangement joins TRBV6-2 or TRBV6-3 to TRBJ2-7; D gene ambiguous. The CDR3 consists of 13 residues. Germline values: CDR1 MNHEY, CDR2 SVGEGT. The ends were cut back, 3 bases at V and 2 bases at J, with 8 bases in the middle. This CDR3 is CASSYSSAYEQYF. CDR3 coding DNA: TGTGCCAGCAGTTATTCGTCAGCCTACGAGCAGTACTTC.

This chain connects TRBV5-4 to TRBJ1-3; weak D call: TRBD1 (5 bases). V lost 0 bases to trimming and J lost 4 bases, with 11 bases between them. This CDR3 is 15 amino acids long. CDR1 SGHNT and CDR2 YYREEE come from the germline V gene (reference sequence). The chain's CDR3 is CASSLAGREGNTIYF. The CDR3 DNA is TGTGCCAGCAGCTTGGCGGGCAGGGAAGGAAACACCATATATTTT.

This chain links TRBV28 with TRBJ2-7; the match to TRBD2 covers 7 bases. V was clipped by 7 bases and J by 1 base; unmatched bases: 13. Germline V gene lookup returns CDR1 MDHEN and CDR2 SYDVKM. There are 16 residues in the CDR3. The CDR3 region has the DNA TGTGCCAGCACCAATGGGTGGCGGGAGAGGTCCTACGAGCAGTACTTC. Translated, it gives CASTNGWRERSYEQYF.

This clonotype was detected only a few times. The rearrangement links TRBV5-1 to TRBJ2-7; TRBD2 aligns across 7 bases. Germline assignment: CDR1 SGHRS and CDR2 YFSETQ. With 2 bases clipped from V and 5 bases from J, the junction kept 7 bases outside the gene matches. This CDR3 has 14 residues. CDR3 coding DNA: TGCGCCAGCAGCTTTGGGGGGGGGACCAACGAGCAGTACTTC. As protein: CASSFGGGTNEQYF.

There are many counts of this clonotype. The rearrangement joins TRBV7-2 to TRBJ2-4; no clear D gene. The ends were cut back, 3 bases at V and 1 base at J, with 13 bases in the middle. Germline values: CDR1 SGHTA, CDR2 FQGNSA. This CDR3 is built from 16 residues. The CDR3 region has the DNA TGTGCCAGCAGCTTGTATGGAGAAGAGGCCAAAAACATTCAGTACTTC. It codes for CASSLYGEEAKNIQYF.

This clonotype showed up just a few times. This chain uses TRBV12-3 or TRBV12-4 with TRBJ2-1; D may correspond to TRBD1 or TRBD2 (7 bases each). The ends were cut back, 5 bases at V and 0 bases at J, with 14 bases in the middle. The CDR3 length is 16 residues. The CDR3 here is CASSPGGGLSYNEQFF. CDR3 coding DNA: TGTGCCAGCAGTCCAGGGGGGGGGCTCTCCTACAATGAGCAGTTCTTC.

The chain joins TRBV24-1 to TRBJ2-1; D gene unclear. Germline V CDR1 and CDR2: KGHDR, SFDVKD. This CDR3 is 15 amino acids long. Trimming removed 9 bases from V and 3 bases from J, with 17 bases in between. The CDR3 reads CATGKGSPVYNEQFF. DNA of the CDR3: TGTGCCACCGGGAAGGGTTCTCCAGTCTACAATGAGCAGTTCTTC.

This clonotype was detected a few times. The chain employs TRBV7-9 and TRBJ2-5; TRBD1 matches at 7 bases. The ends lost 5 bases at V and 5 bases at J; junction bases unmatched: 14. Germline-derived CDR1 and CDR2 are SEHNR and FQNEAQ (reference sequence). CDR3 length: 16 residues. CDR3 in amino acids: CASSPPGPQDRETQYF. In DNA, the CDR3 is TGTGCCAGCAGCCCCCCGGGACCCCAGGACAGGGAGACCCAGTACTTC. The variable domain in full, completed from reference TRBV7-9 and TRBJ2-5, reads DTGVSQNPRHKITKRGQNVTFRCDPISEHNRLYWYRQTLGQGPEFLTYFQNEAQLEKSRLLSDRFSAERPKGSFSTLEIQRTEQGDSAMYLCASSPPGPQDRETQYFGPGTRLLVL.

The genes are TRBV19 and TRBJ2-5; 7 positions match TRBD1. CDR3 length: 14 residues. The germline gives CDR1 LNHDA, CDR2 SQIVND (reference sequence). The ends lost 4 bases at V and 2 bases at J; junction bases unmatched: 4. CDR3 DNA: TGTGCCAGTAGTACCCGACAGGGACAAGAGACCCAGTACTTC. Translated: CASSTRQGQETQYF. Complete variable domain (other parts from reference TRBV19 and TRBJ2-5): DGGITQSPKYLFRKEGQNVTLSCEQNLNHDAMYWYRQDPGQGLRLIYYSQIVNDFQKGDIAEGYSVSREKKESFPLTVTSAQKNPTAFYLCASSTRQGQETQYFGPGTRLLVL.

This clonotype was observed a few times. The chain is built from TRBV15 and TRBJ1-6; perhaps TRBD1 as D (5 bases). Trimming took 6 bases from V and 7 from J, leaving 13 bases between them. CDR1 and CDR2 (germline): LNHNV, YYDKDF (reference sequence). This CDR3 has 14 residues. The DNA of the CDR3 is TGTGCCACCAGAGATTCCAGGGCGAATTCACCCCTCCACTTT. Its protein product is CATRDSRANSPLHF.

At least ten counts were recorded for this clonotype. This chain links TRBV7-2 with TRBJ2-1; a possible D gene is TRBD1 (6 bases). CDR1 is SGHTA and CDR2 is FQGNSA in the germline V gene. Trimming cost V 7 bases and J 6 bases, with 13 bases left between them. This CDR3 has 13 amino acids. The CDR3 reads CASTQGSGNEQFF. Here the CDR3 DNA reads TGTGCCAGCACCCAGGGGTCTGGCAATGAGCAGTTCTTC.

The V and J genes are TRBV5-6 and TRBJ2-7; maybe TRBD1 (5 bases). Trimming removed 1 base from V and 7 bases from J, with 9 bases in between. CDR1 SGHDT and CDR2 YYEEEE come from the germline V gene. There are 12 residues in the CDR3. CDR3: CASSLSHREQYF. The CDR3 bases are TGTGCCAGCAGCTTGTCGCACAGGGAGCAGTACTTC.

This clonotype appeared many times. The V call is TRBV4-1, the J call TRBJ2-7, with D tentatively TRBD1 or TRBD2 (6 bases each). Germline CDR1 MGHRA, CDR2 YSYEKL. The CDR3 is made up of 17 amino acids. The V gene lost 8 bases and the J gene lost 0 bases, with 23 bases spanning the gap. The CDR3 sequence is CASSVSRFGGGSYEQYF. The DNA of the CDR3 is TGCGCCAGCTCGGTTTCTAGGTTCGGGGGCGGCTCCTACGAGCAGTACTTC.

This chain connects TRBV4-1 to TRBJ2-2; 8 bases line up with TRBD1. The CDR3 loop spans 18 amino acids. The germline V gene has CDR1 MGHRA and CDR2 YSYEKL. V shed 1 base, J shed 1 base, and the junction held 8 bases outside the gene matches. The CDR3 coding sequence is TGCGCCAGCAGCCAAGTAGTGGGGACAGGCAGGAACACCGGGGAGCTGTTTTTT. Its translation is CASSQVVGTGRNTGELFF.

The chain links TRBV9 to TRBJ1-3, with D maybe TRBD1 (5 bases). CDR1 SGDLS and CDR2 YYNGEE come from the germline V gene. Trimming pared 3 bases from V and 0 bases from J, leaving 13 bases between. The CDR3 is 16 residues long. The CDR3 region has the DNA TGTGCCAGCAGCGCGGGGCTAGGAGCCTCTGGAAACACCATATATTTT. Its protein product is CASSAGLGASGNTIYF.

This clonotype was counted a few times. The V and J genes are TRBV4-2 and TRBJ1-2, with 8 bases identical to TRBD1. The CDR3 covers 18 residues. The germline V gene has CDR1 LGHNA and CDR2 YNFKEQ. J gave up 4 bases and V 0 bases, and 13 bases lay outside the gene matches. The CDR3, as DNA: TGTGCCAGCAGCCAAGACGCAGGGGGCGAAGAGGGTGTCTATGGCTACACCTTC. Translating gives CASSQDAGGEEGVYGYTF.

The V call is TRBV7-6, the J call TRBJ2-3, with TRBD2 identical over 15 bases. Trimming at V came to 5 bases and at J to 2 bases, leaving 5 bases not matched to a gene. The CDR3 extends over 17 amino acids. The germline V gene has CDR1 SGHVS and CDR2 FNYEAQ. The CDR3 spells CASSAGLAGGFTDTQYF. DNA of the CDR3: TGTGCCAGCAGCGCCGGACTAGCGGGGGGGTTCACAGATACGCAGTATTTT.

This rearrangement joins TRBV7-9 to TRBJ2-1; 9 bases line up with TRBD2. The germline gives CDR1 SEHNR, CDR2 FQNEAQ (reference sequence). The junction had 2 bases not matched to a gene; V was cut back by 4 bases and J by 10 bases. This CDR3 contains 12 residues. For the CDR3, the DNA is TGTGCCAGCAGCTCCCTAGCGGGGGAGCAGTTCTTC. Amino acids: CASSSLAGEQFF.

This clonotype has only a few counts. The genes are TRBV2 and TRBJ2-1; perhaps TRBD2 as D (5 bases). Looked up from germline, CDR1 is SNHLY and CDR2 is FYNNEI. V shed 8 bases and J shed 8 bases, with 25 bases lying between them. This CDR3 contains 16 residues. The CDR3 coding sequence is TGTGCCAGCTCCCAAGAGGGAAACACCGCCTTACATGAGCAGTTCTTC. Translated, it gives CASSQEGNTALHEQFF.

V gene TRBV5-6 combines with J gene TRBJ2-5, with 11 bases fitting TRBD1. The CDR3 runs 14 residues. Per the germline V gene, CDR1 is SGHDT and CDR2 is YYEEEE. The V gene end was trimmed by 5 bases and the J gene end by 5 bases; junction bases not matched to a gene: 5. DNA of the CDR3: TGTGCCAGCAGACGGACAGGGGGCCGTGAGACCCAGTACTTC. Protein product: CASRRTGGRETQYF.

This clonotype was picked up many times. The chain employs TRBV10-3 and TRBJ2-3; 10 bases fit TRBD2. The CDR3 is 15 residues long. Germline loops: CDR1 ENHRY, CDR2 SYGVKD. V dropped 3 bases and J dropped 3; count of bases not matched to a gene: 3. Here the CDR3 DNA reads TGTGCCATCAGTGAATCTAGCGGGAGTACAGATACGCAGTATTTT. This encodes CAISESSGSTDTQYF.